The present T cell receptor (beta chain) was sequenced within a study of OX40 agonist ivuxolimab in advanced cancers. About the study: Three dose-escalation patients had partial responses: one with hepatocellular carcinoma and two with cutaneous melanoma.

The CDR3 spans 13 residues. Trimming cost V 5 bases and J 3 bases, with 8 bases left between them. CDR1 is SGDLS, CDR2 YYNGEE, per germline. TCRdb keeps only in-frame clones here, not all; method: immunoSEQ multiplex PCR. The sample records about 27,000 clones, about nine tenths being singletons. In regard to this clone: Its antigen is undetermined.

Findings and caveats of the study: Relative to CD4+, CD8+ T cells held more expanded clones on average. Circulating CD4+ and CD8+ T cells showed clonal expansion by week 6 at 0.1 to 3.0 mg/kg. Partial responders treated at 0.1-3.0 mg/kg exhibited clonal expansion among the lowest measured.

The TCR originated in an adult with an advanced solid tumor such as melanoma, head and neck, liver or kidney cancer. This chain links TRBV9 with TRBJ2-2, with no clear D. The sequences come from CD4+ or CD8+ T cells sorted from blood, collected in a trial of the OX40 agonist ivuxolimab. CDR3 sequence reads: CASREGHTGELFF. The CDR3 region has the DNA TGTGCCAGCAGGGAAGGGCACACCGGGGAGCTGTTTTTT.